This is a list of T cell receptor beta chains from one sample in a study of blood T cell repertoires in COVID-19. Method: immunoSEQ multiplex PCR; TCRdb's copy keeps in-frame clones and lacks some. The data show about 200,000 clones, with roughly 86% seen just once and 1.5% to 2% held by the top ten. Material for sequencing was peripheral blood. The receptors here all came from a man between 18 and 35 years old with active or convalescent COVID-19. The CDR3 runs from the conserved cysteine through the conserved F or W. The D gene is left open where the match is weak. Clone size is not always given. Where it is, it says once, few, many or a class for expanded clones.

CDR3: CASSLARDSGKLFF
DNA: TGTGCCAGCAGCTTAGCTCGGGACAGCGGAAAACTGTTTTTT
length: 14
J: TRBJ1-4
V: TRBV11-2
D: TRBD1
size: few

CDR3: CASSVDRNTEAFF
DNA: TGTGCCAGCAGCGTAGACAGGAACACTGAAGCTTTCTTT
length: 13
J: TRBJ1-1
V: TRBV9
D: NA
size: NA

CDR3: CASSKGQGAWNEQFF
DNA: TGTGCCAGCAGCAAGGGACAGGGGGCTTGGAATGAGCAGTTCTTC
length: 15
J: TRBJ2-1
V: TRBV5-6
D: TRBD1
size: NA

CDR3: CASSPGQGGTYNEQFF
DNA: TGCGCCAGCAGCCCCGGACAGGGGGGAACCTACAATGAGCAGTTCTTC
length: 16
J: TRBJ2-1
V: TRBV5-1
D: TRBD1
size: NA

CDR3: CATQGGLSEAFF
DNA: TGTGCCACACAGGGGGGACTATCTGAAGCTTTCTTT
length: 12
J: TRBJ1-1
V: TRBV10-3
D: TRBD1
size: NA

CDR3: CASIFCSYEQYF
DNA: TGTGCCAGCATTTTCTGCTCCTACGAGCAGTACTTC
length: 12
J: TRBJ2-7
V: TRBV7-9
D: NA
size: NA

CDR3: CASSLAGTSGRSGANVLTF
DNA: TGTGCCAGCAGCTTAGCCGGGACTAGCGGGAGATCTGGGGCCAACGTCCTGACTTTC
length: 19
J: TRBJ2-6
V: TRBV7-2
D: TRBD2
size: NA

CDR3: CASSLPSGSSHEQYF
DNA: TGTGCCAGCAGCCTACCTAGCGGGAGTTCCCACGAGCAGTACTTC
length: 15
J: TRBJ2-7
V: TRBV4-2
D: TRBD2
size: NA

CDR3: CASRIGQGSGYGYTF
DNA: TGTGCCAGCAGAATAGGACAGGGTTCGGGCTATGGCTACACCTTC
length: 15
J: TRBJ1-2
V: TRBV6-5
D: TRBD1
size: NA

CDR3: CASSLVGQGRSSYEQYF
DNA: TGTGCCAGCAGCTTAGTGGGACAGGGCCGGAGCTCCTACGAGCAGTACTTC
length: 17
J: TRBJ2-7
V: TRBV7-9
D: TRBD1
size: NA

CDR3: CASSPRIRAPGLAPHEQYF
DNA: TGTGCCAGCAGCCCAAGGATCAGGGCACCGGGACTAGCACCCCACGAGCAGTACTTC
length: 19
J: TRBJ2-7
V: TRBV4-2
D: TRBD2
size: NA

CDR3: CASLAGNIQYF
DNA: TGTGCCAGCCTAGCGGGGAACATTCAGTACTTC
length: 11
J: TRBJ2-4
V: TRBV6-6
D: TRBD2
size: once

CDR3: CASSQDRGGYGYTF
DNA: TGTGCCAGCAGCCAGGACAGGGGTGGCTATGGCTACACCTTC
length: 14
J: TRBJ1-2
V: TRBV7-2
D: TRBD1
size: NA

CDR3: CASSSQTGEDNYGYTF
DNA: TGTGCCAGTAGTAGCCAGACTGGGGAGGATAACTATGGCTACACCTTC
length: 16
J: TRBJ1-2
V: TRBV19
D: NA
size: few

CDR3: CASANTGGSTEAFF
DNA: TGTGCCAGCGCGAACACAGGGGGGAGCACTGAAGCTTTCTTT
length: 14
J: TRBJ1-1
V: TRBV7-9
D: TRBD1
size: NA

CDR3: CASSRQGANQPQHF
DNA: TGTGCCAGCAGTCGACAGGGGGCGAATCAGCCCCAGCATTTT
length: 14
J: TRBJ1-5
V: TRBV6-5
D: TRBD1
size: NA

CDR3: CASAGTSGNNEQFF
DNA: TGTGCCAGCGCCGGGACTAGCGGCAACAATGAGCAGTTCTTC
length: 14
J: TRBJ2-1
V: TRBV3-1/TRBV3-2
D: TRBD2
size: NA

CDR3: CASSEDQARNTIYF
DNA: TGTGCCAGCAGTGAAGACCAGGCTAGAAACACCATATATTTT
length: 14
J: TRBJ1-3
V: TRBV2
D: NA
size: once

CDR3: CASSQGLAGGPGVIQYF
DNA: TGTGCCAGCAGCCAGGGACTAGCGGGAGGGCCGGGAGTCATTCAGTACTTC
length: 17
J: TRBJ2-4
V: TRBV4-2
D: TRBD2
size: NA

CDR3: CASSLVAGGGYNEQFF
DNA: TGTGCCAGCAGCTTGGTGGCGGGAGGGGGATACAATGAGCAGTTCTTC
length: 16
J: TRBJ2-1
V: TRBV5-4
D: TRBD2
size: NA

CDR3: CASSTGQGADSQPQHF
DNA: TGTGCCAGCAGCACAGGACAGGGGGCCGACAGTCAGCCCCAGCATTTT
length: 16
J: TRBJ1-5
V: TRBV5-8
D: TRBD1
size: NA

CDR3: CASSEGTGVVAFF
DNA: TGTGCCAGCAGTGAAGGGACAGGGGTTGTTGCTTTCTTT
length: 13
J: TRBJ1-1
V: TRBV2
D: TRBD1
size: NA

CDR3: CASSRQGGETQYF
DNA: TGTGCCAGCAGCCGACAGGGGGGTGAGACCCAGTACTTC
length: 13
J: TRBJ2-5
V: TRBV2
D: TRBD1
size: NA

CDR3: CASSYRGLDKSYEQYF
DNA: TGTGCCAGCAGTTACCGTGGACTAGATAAATCCTACGAGCAGTACTTC
length: 16
J: TRBJ2-7
V: TRBV6-6
D: TRBD2
size: NA